These 30 T cell receptor beta chains share one sample of origin, sequenced in a study of cytomegalovirus exposure and HLA in healthy donors. It was with 60 Vbeta and 13 Jbeta primers that the PCR ran. Profiling relied on immunoSEQ multiplex PCR, and the TCRdb table lists in-frame clones only, not all of them. The data hold about 120,000 clones, with over 65% observed a single time. The specimen sequenced was PBMCs. Receptors were obtained from a woman aged 18-29 years in good health and CMV-seronegative.

This chain uses TRBV27 with TRBJ2-1; 7 bases are a match to TRBD2. Germline trimming cut 7 bases from V and 8 bases from J; bases unmatched to any gene: 14. Germline V gene lookup returns CDR1 MNHEY and CDR2 SMNVEV (reference sequence). CDR3 length: 15 residues. The CDR3 bases are TGTGCCAGCATATCGATCCAGCGGGACGCCCATGAGCAGTTCTTC. Its translation: CASISIQRDAHEQFF.

A few counts support this clone. The gene calls are TRBV7-2 and TRBJ2-3; 9 nucleotides agree with TRBD1. Germline lookup yields CDR1 SGHTA and CDR2 FQGNSA. The junction had 3 bases not matched to a gene; V was cut back by 1 base and J by 4 bases. CDR3 length: 15 residues. CDR3 loop: CASSLGDRDADTQYF. The CDR3 region has the DNA TGTGCCAGCAGCTTAGGGGACAGGGACGCAGATACGCAGTATTTT.

The chain joins TRBV19 to TRBJ2-3; TRBD1 might be the D (5 bases). CDR1 and CDR2 (germline): LNHDA, SQIVND (reference sequence). V was shortened by 3 bases and J by 6 bases, with 10 bases between the two germline ends. CDR3 length: 13 residues. CDR3 loop: CASSMVRADTQYF. The CDR3 nucleotides read TGTGCCAGTAGTATGGTCAGGGCCGATACGCAGTATTTT.

This rearrangement joins TRBV5-1 to TRBJ2-1, with 12 nucleotides matching TRBD2. This CDR3 spans 20 amino acids. Germline values: CDR1 SGHRS, CDR2 YFSETQ. The V segment lost 2 bases and the J segment 0 bases; nucleotides outside the gene matches: 12. The DNA for the CDR3 is TGCGCCAGCAGCTTATTCGTACTAGCGGGAGGCCCCAGCTCCTACAATGAGCAGTTCTTC. Amino acids: CASSLFVLAGGPSSYNEQFF.

In this sample, this clone turned up a few times. This specimen includes other DNA sequences encoding the same CDR3. J is TRBJ1-2 and V is TRBV19, with D unresolved. This CDR3 spans 11 amino acids. Germline-derived CDR1 and CDR2 are LNHDA and SQIVND (reference sequence). V gave up 1 base and J gave up 8 bases, with 5 bases separating them. The CDR3 is CASSIGGGYTF. CDR3 nucleotides: TGTGCCAGTAGTATAGGCGGGGGCTACACCTTC.

CDR3 amino acids: CASRANSVPTDTQYF. CDR3 bases: TGTGCCAGCAGGGCCAATAGCGTTCCCACAGATACGCAGTATTTT. The J gene is TRBJ2-3, the V gene TRBV6-5; TRBD2 might be the D (5 bases). The V end lost 6 bases, the J end lost 2 bases, and 15 bases lay between the germline ends. The CDR3 loop spans 15 amino acids. Germline loops: CDR1 MNHEY, CDR2 SVGAGI.

The rearrangement links TRBV9 to TRBJ2-5, with 7 nucleotides matching TRBD1. There are 16 residues in the CDR3. The junction had 17 bases not matched to a gene; V was cut back by 6 bases and J by 6 bases. Germline V gene lookup returns CDR1 SGDLS and CDR2 YYNGEE. The CDR3 region has the DNA TGTGCCAGCAACACGGAGAACAGGGGAGTCGTGAAGACCCAGTACTTC. It yields the protein CASNTENRGVVKTQYF.

The chain links TRBV5-6 to TRBJ1-1; D might be TRBD1 (6 bases). V gave up 5 bases and J gave up 2 bases, with 16 bases separating them. Germline loops: CDR1 SGHDT, CDR2 YYEEEE. The CDR3 length is 15 residues. CDR3 residues: CASRFTTGTNTEAFF. The CDR3 coding sequence is TGTGCCAGCAGATTTACAACAGGGACCAACACTGAAGCTTTCTTT.

This clone was recorded only once. V is TRBV5-1 and J is TRBJ1-1, with D perhaps matching TRBD1 (6 bases). This CDR3 is 13 amino acids long. V lost 4 bases to trimming and J lost 3 bases, with 10 bases between them. From germline, CDR1 is SGHRS and CDR2 YFSETQ. The CDR3 region has the DNA TGCGCCAGCAGCCAACAGGGCCACACTGAAGCTTTCTTT. Translation: CASSQQGHTEAFF. The variable domain in full, completed from reference TRBV5-1 and TRBJ1-1, reads KAGVTQTPRYLIKTRGQQVTLSCSPISGHRSVSWYQQTPGQGLQFLFEYFSETQRNKGNFPGRFSGRQFSNSRSEMNVSTLELGDSALYLCASSQQGHTEAFFGQGTRLTVV.

This chain connects TRBV7-8 to TRBJ1-2; tentative D call: TRBD1 (5 bases). Germline V gene lookup returns CDR1 SGHVS and CDR2 FQNEAQ. Trimming stripped 2 bases from V and 1 base from J, with 8 bases between. There are 14 residues in the CDR3. CDR3 nucleotide sequence: TGTGCCAGCAGCTTAACCGACAGTAACTATGGCTACACCTTC. It codes for CASSLTDSNYGYTF.

V is TRBV6-5 and J is TRBJ2-2, with D possibly matching TRBD2 (6 bases). Deletions cut 6 bases from V and 4 bases from J, with 9 bases between. CDR1 and CDR2 (germline): MNHEY, SVGAGI. CDR3 size: 13 residues. This CDR3 reads CASRRDSTGELFF. CDR3 coding DNA: TGTGCCAGCAGACGGGACTCCACCGGGGAGCTGTTTTTT.

This chain joins TRBV15 and TRBJ2-6; tentative D call: TRBD2 (5 bases). CDR3 length: 18 amino acids. V was cut by 0 bases and J by 0 bases, with 12 bases left in between. Germline V gene lookup returns CDR1 LNHNV and CDR2 YYDKDF (reference sequence). CDR3 coding DNA: TGTGCCACCAGCAGAGATCCCGGACTCTCCTCTGGGGCCAACGTCCTGACTTTC. Translating gives CATSRDPGLSSGANVLTF.

This chain links TRBV19 with TRBJ2-7; TRBD2 matches at 8 bases. Germline V gene lookup returns CDR1 LNHDA and CDR2 SQIVND (reference sequence). The CDR3 consists of 14 residues. Trimming cost V 1 base and J 3 bases; bases outside gene matches: 2. The DNA of the CDR3 is TGTGCCAGTAGTATAGGGGCGGGAGGCTACGAGCAGTACTTC. It is translated as CASSIGAGGYEQYF.

The chain joins TRBV4-3 to TRBJ1-5; D not resolved. V was shortened by 1 base and J by 0 bases, with 7 bases between the two germline ends. The germline gives CDR1 LGHNA, CDR2 YSLEER. This CDR3 contains 15 residues. For the CDR3, the DNA is TGCGCCAGCAGCCAAGCATACTCTAGCAATCAGCCCCAGCATTTT. Protein product: CASSQAYSSNQPQHF.

This clone has just a few counts. The chain is built from TRBV6-1 and TRBJ1-2; possibly TRBD1 for D (6 bases). From germline, CDR1 is MNHNS and CDR2 SASEGT. The V end lost 3 bases, the J end lost 2 bases, and 13 bases lay between the germline ends. CDR3 length: 15 residues. CDR3 residues: CASSDPRQGNYGYTF. Written as DNA, the CDR3 is TGTGCCAGCAGTGATCCACGTCAGGGGAACTATGGCTACACCTTC.

The chain has TRBV7-8 and TRBJ1-5, with 11 bases lining up with TRBD1. The CDR3 length is 19 residues. The J segment lost 5 bases and the V segment lost 7 bases, leaving 19 bases of the junction unmatched. Per germline, CDR1 SGHVS and CDR2 FQNEAQ. The CDR3 spells CASIENRGTGGFEDQPQHF. CDR3 sequence (DNA): TGTGCCAGCATCGAGAATAGGGGGACAGGGGGTTTTGAGGATCAGCCCCAGCATTTT.

V is TRBV18 and J is TRBJ2-7, with D perhaps TRBD1 (6 bases). This CDR3 region has 14 residues. V lost 0 bases to trimming and J lost 4 bases, with 10 bases between them. The germline CDR1 and CDR2 sequences are KGHSH and LQKENI. In nucleotides, the CDR3 is TGTGCCAGCTCACCACCGGGGGCCGAGTACGAGCAGTACGTC. Amino acid sequence: CASSPPGAEYEQYV.

The genes are TRBV11-2 and TRBJ1-2; no firm D call. CDR3 length equals 13 residues. V lost 3 bases and J lost 3, with 8 bases in between. Germline lookup yields CDR1 SGHAT and CDR2 FQNNGV. Written as DNA, the CDR3 is TGTGCCAGCAGCTTTGACGGGGACTATGGCTACACCTTC. The encoded protein is CASSFDGDYGYTF.

This chain uses TRBV6-1 with TRBJ1-4; D is unclear. Trimming stripped 1 base from V and 0 bases from J, with 12 bases between. The CDR3 sequence is 17 residues long. Germline V gene sequence: CDR1 MNHNS, CDR2 SASEGT. The CDR3 region has the DNA TGTGCCAGCAGTGAAGTGGGGAGCCCAGCAACTAATGAAAAACTGTTTTTT. Translated: CASSEVGSPATNEKLFF.

This clone is a singleton in its sample. The chain carries TRBV29-1 and TRBJ2-7, with 11 nucleotides matching TRBD2. Germline assignment: CDR1 SQVTM and CDR2 ANQGSEA. J gave up 1 base and V 6 bases, and 2 bases lay outside the gene matches. The CDR3 covers 13 residues. CDR3 bases: TGCAGCGTCGGGACTAGCGGTTCCTACGAGCAGTACTTC. It specifies CSVGTSGSYEQYF.

The chain carries TRBV6-4 and TRBJ2-1; TRBD2 aligns across 8 bases. CDR3 length: 15 residues. Losses at the gene ends were 6 bases for V and 3 bases for J; bases not matched to a gene: 7. Per the germline V gene, CDR1 is MRHNA and CDR2 is SNTAGT. This CDR3 is CASSQRAGDYNEQFF. CDR3 nucleotides: TGTGCCAGCAGCCAGAGAGCGGGGGACTACAATGAGCAGTTCTTC.

This chain links TRBV7-2 with TRBJ2-5; the match to TRBD1 covers 9 bases. CDR1 and CDR2 (germline): SGHTA, FQGNSA. After removal of 5 bases from V and 6 bases from J, the junction contained 7 bases not matched to a gene. The CDR3 runs to 14 residues. Here the CDR3 reads CASSLDRGLKTQYF. The CDR3 DNA sequence: TGTGCCAGCAGCCTGGACAGGGGTTTGAAGACCCAGTACTTC.

V gene TRBV4-2 combines with J gene TRBJ2-3; TRBD2 aligns across 12 bases. The germline V gene encodes CDR1 LGHNA and CDR2 YNFKEQ. CDR3 length: 18 residues. Losses at the gene ends were 1 base for V and 5 bases for J; bases not matched to a gene: 10. The CDR3 protein is CASSQGELAGGWLDTQYF. For the CDR3, the DNA is TGTGCCAGCAGCCAAGGGGAACTAGCGGGAGGATGGCTAGATACGCAGTATTTT.

The rearrangement uses TRBV11-2 and TRBJ2-1; a weak D match, TRBD2 (5 bases). V gave up 6 bases and J gave up 6 bases, with 12 bases separating them. The CDR3 consists of 13 residues. Germline V gives CDR1 SGHAT, CDR2 FQNNGV. CDR3 nucleotide sequence: TGTGCCAGCAGAATGCTAGCTCTCAATGAGCAGTTCTTC. Its translation is CASRMLALNEQFF.

The rearrangement links TRBV19 to TRBJ1-5; 10 nucleotides match TRBD1. The CDR3 sequence is 16 residues long. V lost 1 base, J lost 7 bases, and 7 bases stayed unmatched. CDR1 is LNHDA, CDR2 SQIVND, per germline (reference sequence). This CDR3 reads CASSIGDRGRRQPQHF. The CDR3, as DNA: TGTGCCAGTAGTATAGGAGACAGGGGGCGCAGGCAGCCCCAGCATTTT.

J is TRBJ1-6 and V is TRBV9; TRBD1 is a possible D gene (5 bases). Looked up from germline, CDR1 is SGDLS and CDR2 is YYNGEE. The CDR3 length is 15 residues. V lost 0 bases and J lost 7, with 11 bases in between. The CDR3 is CASSVGLGGNSPLHF. The CDR3 nucleotides read TGTGCCAGCAGCGTAGGTCTCGGGGGAAATTCACCCCTCCACTTT.

This clone was picked up a small number of times. The chain couples TRBV5-6 to TRBJ2-1; D unresolved. This CDR3 comprises 13 residues. V lost 2 bases and J lost 9, with 12 bases in between. CDR1 and CDR2 (germline): SGHDT, YYEEEE. The CDR3 DNA reads as TGTGCCAGCAGCTTATTCCAAACGGTTGAGCAGTTCTTC. Protein product: CASSLFQTVEQFF.

There are a few counts of this clone. The V and J genes are TRBV7-9 and TRBJ1-5, with TRBD1 identical over 7 bases. This CDR3 comprises 14 residues. Per the germline V gene, CDR1 is SEHNR and CDR2 is FQNEAQ (reference sequence). The trim removed 5 bases at V and 6 bases at J, leaving 7 bases unmatched. The CDR3 DNA sequence: TGTGCCAGCAGCCCGACAGGGAACGGTCAGCCCCAGCATTTT. Translated: CASSPTGNGQPQHF.

In this sample, this clone turned up a few times. The chain has TRBV28 and TRBJ2-3; TRBD2 agrees at 8 bases. CDR1 MDHEN and CDR2 SYDVKM come from the germline V gene. The CDR3 sequence is 15 residues long. V was clipped by 11 bases and J by 3 bases; unmatched bases: 13. In DNA form, the CDR3 reads TGTGCCGGGATGAGTCGAAGCGGGGGAACAGATACGCAGTATTTT. Translated, it gives CAGMSRSGGTDTQYF.

The chain uses TRBV19 and TRBJ2-5; 11 bases are a match to TRBD2. V lost 2 bases, J lost 4 bases, and 3 bases stayed unmatched. CDR1 is LNHDA, CDR2 SQIVND, per germline (reference sequence). CDR3 length: 15 residues. CDR3 bases: TGTGCCAGTAGTATAACTAGCGGGAGTGGAGAGACCCAGTACTTC. It specifies CASSITSGSGETQYF.